Listed below are T cell receptor beta chains from one sample, sequenced in a study of cytomegalovirus exposure and HLA in healthy donors. The repertoire was sequenced with immunoSEQ multiplex PCR; TCRdb's copy has only in-frame clones and lacks some. The sample consists of 40,000 to 55,000 clones, roughly 81% of them appearing once. What was sequenced was PBMCs. The source is a middle-aged woman in good health and CMV-seropositive. Both conserved end residues are part of each CDR3. The order of the fields is V gene, D gene, clone size, J gene, CDR3 DNA, CDR3 protein. D genes are given only for firm matches. Size is omitted from some rows. Given values are once, few, many or a class for expanded clones.

TRBV30	TRBD2	-	TRBJ2-3	TGTGCCTGGAGCCCGGGACTAGCGAGCACAGATACGCAGTATTTT	CAWSPGLASTDTQYF
TRBV7-3	-	-	TRBJ1-2	TGTGCCAGCAGCGCGGGGGCCGGTGGCTACACCTTC	CASSAGAGGYTF
TRBV7-6	-	-	TRBJ2-2	TGTGCCAGCAGTTCCACAGTCACCGGGGAGCTGTTTTTT	CASSSTVTGELFF
TRBV11-2	TRBD1	-	TRBJ1-1	TGTGCCAGCATAAGCGGCGGGACAGGGGGCGCGACGGACACTGAAGCTTTCTTT	CASISGGTGGATDTEAFF
TRBV6-5	TRBD1	-	TRBJ1-6	TGTGCCAGCAGTTACTCGGGACAGAGTAATTCACCCCTCCACTTT	CASSYSGQSNSPLHF
TRBV6-5	TRBD2	-	TRBJ2-1	TGTGCCAGCAGCTATATAGCGGGAGAATACAATGAGCAGTTCTTC	CASSYIAGEYNEQFF
TRBV25-1	-	once	TRBJ2-7	TGTGCCAGCAGTGACCTGAGCTACGAGCAGTACTTC	CASSDLSYEQYF
TRBV20-1	-	-	TRBJ1-1	TGCAGTGCTAGGCAGGTGATCGAAGCTTTCTTT	CSARQVIEAFF
TRBV4-1	TRBD2	-	TRBJ2-5	TGCGCCAGCAGCCAAGGGCTTAGCGGGGGGCTCCAAGAGACCCAGTACTTC	CASSQGLSGGLQETQYF
TRBV14	-	-	TRBJ1-1	TGTGCCAGCAGCCAAGACCAGTTGAACACTGAAGCTTTCTTT	CASSQDQLNTEAFF
TRBV11-2	-	-	TRBJ2-5	TGTGCCAGCAGCCATCCGGTGGGTTCCGAGGTCTACTTC	CASSHPVGSEVYF
TRBV7-2	TRBD1	-	TRBJ2-2	TGTGCCAGCAGCCTTACAGGGGCAGGGCGAACCGGGGAGCTGTTTTTT	CASSLTGAGRTGELFF
TRBV5-8	TRBD1	-	TRBJ2-4	TGTGCCAGCAGCTTAGGGGGCCGGGACATTCAGTACTTC	CASSLGGRDIQYF
TRBV30	-	-	TRBJ1-1	TGTGCCTGGCAAGGGAGGGTACAGGACACTGAAGCTTTCTTT	CAWQGRVQDTEAFF
TRBV28	-	few	TRBJ2-7	TGTGCCAGCAGTTTGGTGACAGTCTCCTACGAGCAGTACTTC	CASSLVTVSYEQYF
TRBV18	-	once	TRBJ1-1	TGTGCCAGCTCATCGGGACATCCGAACACTGAAGCTTTCTTT	CASSSGHPNTEAFF
TRBV2	TRBD1	-	TRBJ2-5	TGTGCCAGCAGTGAAAGGGGGCGGGAGACCCAGTACTTC	CASSERGRETQYF
TRBV7-8	TRBD1	-	TRBJ2-4	TGTGCCAGCAGCTTAGCTTTACCGGGACAGCCACAAAACATTCAGTACTTC	CASSLALPGQPQNIQYF
TRBV28	TRBD1	-	TRBJ1-1	TGTGCCAGCAGACCCTGGGGACAGAAAGGGGTTGTTGAAGCTTTCTTT	CASRPWGQKGVVEAFF
TRBV7-8	TRBD2	-	TRBJ2-1	TGTGCCAGCAGCTTAGGCCGGGGGGGCTACAATGAGCAGTTCTTC	CASSLGRGGYNEQFF
TRBV4-3	-	few	TRBJ1-1	TGCGCCAGCAGCCAAGATCCTTTAGGCAGGGACACTGAAGCTTTCTTT	CASSQDPLGRDTEAFF
TRBV30	-	-	TRBJ2-2	TGTGCCTGGAGTGTACAATCCCCCAGGGCTGCCGGGGAGCTGTTTTTT	CAWSVQSPRAAGELFF
TRBV11-2	-	-	TRBJ2-3	TGTGCCAGCAGCCCGAAGCGGTCGGGGTCTGGGACAGATACGCAGTATTTT	CASSPKRSGSGTDTQYF
TRBV2	-	-	TRBJ1-4	TGTGCCAGCAGTGAAGAGGCGACCGGGAGGGGTGAAAAACTGTTTTTT	CASSEEATGRGEKLFF
TRBV7-9	TRBD2	-	TRBJ2-3	TGTGCCAGCAGCTTGGGGACTAGCGGGGGTGTAGATACGCAGTATTTT	CASSLGTSGGVDTQYF
TRBV7-9	TRBD1	-	TRBJ1-6	TGTGCCAGCAGCATCGGACAGGGGGGAAATTCACCCCTCCACTTT	CASSIGQGGNSPLHF
TRBV6-5	TRBD2	-	TRBJ2-1	TGTGCCAGCAGGGAGACTAGCGGGGGGGGCATTAAGTTCTTC	CASRETSGGGIKFF
TRBV7-2	TRBD2	-	TRBJ2-3	TGTGCCAGCAGCTTAGTGGGGTCTAGCGGGGGCACAGATACGCAGTATTTT	CASSLVGSSGGTDTQYF
TRBV2	-	-	TRBJ1-4	TGTGCCAGCAGTACCGGTCTATCAACTAATGAAAAACCGTTTTTT	CASSTGLSTNEKPFF
TRBV5-1	-	-	TRBJ1-4	TGCGCCAGCGGTCAGGGTGAAAAACTGTTTTTT	CASGQGEKLFF
TRBV2	-	few	TRBJ2-3	TGTGCCAGCAGTGATGGGGGACTTGTCACAGATACGCAGTATTTT	CASSDGGLVTDTQYF
TRBV4-1	TRBD2	-	TRBJ2-6	TGCGCCAGCAGCCAAGGCTCAATAGGACTAGCAAGTGGGGCCAACGTCCTGACTTTC	CASSQGSIGLASGANVLTF
TRBV6-1	TRBD2	-	TRBJ2-5	TGTGCCAGCAGTGAACGGACTAGCGGGGGCGCCGGGACCCAGTACTTC	CASSERTSGGAGTQYF
TRBV7-9	-	-	TRBJ2-5	TGTGCCAGCAGCTTGTGGCGGTATGAGGACACTCAGTACCAAGAGACCCAGTACTTC	CASSLWRYEDTQYQETQYF
TRBV19	TRBD1	-	TRBJ2-7	TGTGCCAGTAGCCCCGGGACAGGGGGAGCCTACGAGCAGTACTTC	CASSPGTGGAYEQYF
TRBV7-8	-	few	TRBJ1-3	TGTGCCAGCAGCTTCCGTGGGCAGACTGGAAACACCATATATTTT	CASSFRGQTGNTIYF
TRBV4-2	-	few	TRBJ2-6	TGTGCCAGCAGCCAAGACAGCTCTGGGGCCAACGTCCTGACTTTC	CASSQDSSGANVLTF
TRBV7-2	-	-	TRBJ1-5	TGTGCCAGCAGCTTAGTTCGTGGAGGCAATCAGCCCCAGCATTTT	CASSLVRGGNQPQHF
TRBV9	-	-	TRBJ2-7	TGTGCCAGCAGCGTAGATCCCCAGGGGTCCTACGAGCAGTACTTC	CASSVDPQGSYEQYF
TRBV15	-	-	TRBJ1-1	TGTGCCACCAGCAGAGCGTTACGGGGGAGACTCGAGATGAACACTGAAGCTTTCTTT	CATSRALRGRLEMNTEAFF
TRBV15	-	-	TRBJ2-1	TGTGCCACCAGCAGTAGCGGAAATGAGCAGTTCTTC	CATSSSGNEQFF
TRBV11-2	TRBD1	-	TRBJ1-6	TGTGCCAGCAGCTTCGACAGGGTCATGGGTTCACCCCTCCACTTT	CASSFDRVMGSPLHF
TRBV5-1	-	few	TRBJ1-5	TGCGCCAGCAGCGAGGGACACCTTAGCAATCAGCCCCAGCATTTT	CASSEGHLSNQPQHF
TRBV4-2	TRBD1	-	TRBJ2-7	TGTGCCAGCTTAGACAGGGGATGGATATCGGACGAGCAGTACTTC	CASLDRGWISDEQYF
TRBV30	TRBD1	once	TRBJ1-6	TGTGCCTGGACTGTTCCGGGACAGGGTGTTTATAATTCACCCCTCCACTTT	CAWTVPGQGVYNSPLHF
TRBV27	TRBD1	-	TRBJ1-1	TGTGCCAGCAGTCCGGACAGGGAGAACACTGAAGCTTTCTTT	CASSPDRENTEAFF
TRBV6-1	-	-	TRBJ1-4	TGTGCCAGCAGTGGGGACATATTCGGGTCTAATGAAAAACTGTTTTTT	CASSGDIFGSNEKLFF
TRBV12-2	-	once	TRBJ1-2	TGTGCAAGTCGCTTAGCGCGGAGGGCCGGAGGAGTCTATGGCTACACCTTC	CASRLARRAGGVYGYTF
TRBV6-1	-	once	TRBJ2-2	TGTGCCAGCAGTGAAAGCGGTGTACCCGGGGAGCTGTTTTTT	CASSESGVPGELFF
TRBV30	TRBD2	-	TRBJ2-3	TGTGCCTGGAGTAGGACTGGGACTAGCGGGGCAGATACGCAGTATTTT	CAWSRTGTSGADTQYF
TRBV5-1	TRBD1	-	TRBJ1-1	TGCGCCAGCAGCCAAGGTGCGGGACAGGGCCTTGAAGCTTTCTTT	CASSQGAGQGLEAFF
TRBV15	-	few	TRBJ2-1	TGTGCCACCAGCAGGGCACAGTTCAATGAGCAGTTCTTC	CATSRAQFNEQFF
TRBV7-2	-	-	TRBJ2-7	TGTGCCAGCAGCCTCTTCGAGGACGAGCAGTACTTC	CASSLFEDEQYF
TRBV11-3	-	-	TRBJ2-3	TGTGCCAGCAGCCCTTTCGCAGGGGCAGATACGCAGTATTTT	CASSPFAGADTQYF
TRBV6-4	-	-	TRBJ2-5	TGTGCCAGCAGATCACGGGGGGCCCAAGAGACCCAGTACTTC	CASRSRGAQETQYF
TRBV6-5	-	few	TRBJ1-1	TGTGCCAGCAGGGTTCAGGGAAACACTGAAGCTTTCTTT	CASRVQGNTEAFF
TRBV20-1	-	-	TRBJ2-2	TGCAGTGCTCGTATCACCGGGGAGCTGTTTTTT	CSARITGELFF
TRBV2	TRBD1	few	TRBJ2-2	TGTGCCAGCAGTCCACGGGACAGGGGACTAACCGGGGAGCTGTTTTTT	CASSPRDRGLTGELFF
TRBV4-2	-	few	TRBJ1-3	TGTGCCAGCAGCCAAGAACCGCCGGGTATCTCTGGAAACACCATATATTTT	CASSQEPPGISGNTIYF